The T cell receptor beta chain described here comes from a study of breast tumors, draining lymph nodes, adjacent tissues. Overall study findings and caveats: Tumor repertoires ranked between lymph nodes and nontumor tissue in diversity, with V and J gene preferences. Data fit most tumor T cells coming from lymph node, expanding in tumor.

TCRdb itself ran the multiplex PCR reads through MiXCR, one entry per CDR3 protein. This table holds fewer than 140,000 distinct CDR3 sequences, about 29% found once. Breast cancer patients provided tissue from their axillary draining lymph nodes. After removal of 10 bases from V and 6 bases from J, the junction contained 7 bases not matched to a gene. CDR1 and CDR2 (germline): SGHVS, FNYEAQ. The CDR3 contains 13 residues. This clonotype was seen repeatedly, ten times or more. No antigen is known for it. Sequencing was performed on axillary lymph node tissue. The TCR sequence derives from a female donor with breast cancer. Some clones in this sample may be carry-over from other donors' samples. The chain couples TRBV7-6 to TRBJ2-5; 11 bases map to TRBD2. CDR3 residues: CAILAGGQKTQYF. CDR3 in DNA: TGTGCCATTTTAGCGGGGGGGCAGAAGACCCAGTACTTC.